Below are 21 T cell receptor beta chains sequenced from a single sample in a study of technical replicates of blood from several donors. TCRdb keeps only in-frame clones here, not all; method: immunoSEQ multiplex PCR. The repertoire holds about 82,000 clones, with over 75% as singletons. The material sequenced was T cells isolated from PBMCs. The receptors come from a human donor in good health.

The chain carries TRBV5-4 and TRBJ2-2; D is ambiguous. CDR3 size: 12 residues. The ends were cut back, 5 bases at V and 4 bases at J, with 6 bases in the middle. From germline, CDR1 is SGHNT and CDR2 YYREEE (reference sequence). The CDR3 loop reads CASRSRTGELFF. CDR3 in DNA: TGTGCCAGCAGGAGTCGCACCGGGGAGCTGTTTTTT.

CDR3 amino acids: CASSFRVRSTEAFF. CDR3 nucleotide sequence: TGTGCCAGCAGTTTCAGGGTAAGGTCCACTGAAGCTTTCTTT. The J gene is TRBJ1-1, the V gene TRBV27; possibly TRBD1 for D (5 bases). Germline V gene data show CDR1 as MNHEY and CDR2 as SMNVEV (reference sequence). This CDR3 region has 14 residues. V lost 3 bases to trimming and J lost 4 bases, with 12 bases between them.

For the CDR3, the DNA is TGTGCCATTGAGCAGAACACTGAAGCTTTCTTT. Residues: CAIEQNTEAFF. The chain recombines TRBV7-9 with TRBJ1-1; no clear D gene. V shed 10 bases and J shed 1 base, with 7 bases lying between them. The CDR3 is 11 residues long. Germline CDR1 SEHNR, CDR2 FQNEAQ (reference sequence).

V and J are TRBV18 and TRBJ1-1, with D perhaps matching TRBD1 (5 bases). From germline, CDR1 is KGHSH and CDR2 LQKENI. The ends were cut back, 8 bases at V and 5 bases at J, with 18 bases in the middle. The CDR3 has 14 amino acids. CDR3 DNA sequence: TGTGCCAGCACAAATAATCAGGGTTTGACTGAAGCTTTCTTT. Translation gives CASTNNQGLTEAFF.

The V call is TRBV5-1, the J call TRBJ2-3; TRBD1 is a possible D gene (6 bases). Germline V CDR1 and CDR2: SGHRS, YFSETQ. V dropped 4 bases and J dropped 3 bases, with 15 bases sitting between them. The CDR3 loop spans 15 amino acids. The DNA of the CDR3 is TGCGCCAGCAGCACGGTGGACAGCTTTACAGATACGCAGTATTTT. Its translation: CASSTVDSFTDTQYF.

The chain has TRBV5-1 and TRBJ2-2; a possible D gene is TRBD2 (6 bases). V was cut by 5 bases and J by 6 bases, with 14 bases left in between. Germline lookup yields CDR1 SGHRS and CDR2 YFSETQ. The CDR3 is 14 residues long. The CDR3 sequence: CASRRDLAAGELFF. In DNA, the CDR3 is TGCGCCAGCAGGCGGGACTTGGCGGCCGGGGAGCTGTTTTTT.

CDR3 nucleotide sequence: TGCGCCAGCAGCCAAGATGCTACGTTAAACACAGATACGCAGTATTTT. It specifies CASSQDATLNTDTQYF. V gene TRBV4-3 combines with J gene TRBJ2-3; D is uncertain. CDR3 length: 16 amino acids. V lost 0 bases, J lost 2 bases, and 12 bases lay in between. The germline V gene encodes CDR1 LGHNA and CDR2 YSLEER.

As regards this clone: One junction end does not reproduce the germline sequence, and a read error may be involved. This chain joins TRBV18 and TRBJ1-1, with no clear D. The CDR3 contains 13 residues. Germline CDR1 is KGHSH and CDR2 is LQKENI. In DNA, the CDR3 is TGTGTCAGCTCACCAGGAGCGAACACTGAAGCTTTCTTT. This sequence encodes CVSSPGANTEAFF.

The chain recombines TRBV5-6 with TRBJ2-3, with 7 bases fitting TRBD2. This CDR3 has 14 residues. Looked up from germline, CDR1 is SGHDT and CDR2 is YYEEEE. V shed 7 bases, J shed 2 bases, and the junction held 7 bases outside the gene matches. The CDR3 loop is CASGREALTDTQYF. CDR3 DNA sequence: TGTGCCAGCGGACGGGAGGCCCTCACAGATACGCAGTATTTT.

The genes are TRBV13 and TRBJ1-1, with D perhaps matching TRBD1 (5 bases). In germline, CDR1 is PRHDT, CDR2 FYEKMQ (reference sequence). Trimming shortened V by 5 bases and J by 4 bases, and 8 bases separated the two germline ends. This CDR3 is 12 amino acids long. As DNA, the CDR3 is TGTGCCAGCAGCCCCGGGGGCACTGAAGCTTTCTTT. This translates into CASSPGGTEAFF.

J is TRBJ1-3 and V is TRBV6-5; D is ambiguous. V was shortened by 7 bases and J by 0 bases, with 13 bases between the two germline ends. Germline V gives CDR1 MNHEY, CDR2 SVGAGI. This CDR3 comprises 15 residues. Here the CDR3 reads CASTLGGSSGNTIYF. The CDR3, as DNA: TGTGCCAGCACCTTGGGAGGAAGCTCTGGAAACACCATATATTTT.

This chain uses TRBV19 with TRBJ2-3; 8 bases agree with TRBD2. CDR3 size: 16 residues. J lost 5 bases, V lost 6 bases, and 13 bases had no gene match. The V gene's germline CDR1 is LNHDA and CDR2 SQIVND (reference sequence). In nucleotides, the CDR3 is TGTGCCAGTAGGCCGGGACTAGGTAGAGCCCTAGATACGCAGTATTTT. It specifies CASRPGLGRALDTQYF.

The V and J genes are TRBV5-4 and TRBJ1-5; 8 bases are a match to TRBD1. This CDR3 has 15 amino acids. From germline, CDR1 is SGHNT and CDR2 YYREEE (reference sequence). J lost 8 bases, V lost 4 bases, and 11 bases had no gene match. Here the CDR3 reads CASSLGTGVREPQHF. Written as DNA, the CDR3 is TGTGCCAGCAGCCTCGGGACAGGTGTTCGGGAGCCCCAGCATTTT.

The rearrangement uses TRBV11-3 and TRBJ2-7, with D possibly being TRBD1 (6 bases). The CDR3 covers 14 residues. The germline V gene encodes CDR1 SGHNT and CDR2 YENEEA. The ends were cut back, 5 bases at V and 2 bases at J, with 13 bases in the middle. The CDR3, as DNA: TGTGCCAGCAGCCAAGCCAGGGGCCCCTACGAGCAGTACTTC. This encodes CASSQARGPYEQYF.

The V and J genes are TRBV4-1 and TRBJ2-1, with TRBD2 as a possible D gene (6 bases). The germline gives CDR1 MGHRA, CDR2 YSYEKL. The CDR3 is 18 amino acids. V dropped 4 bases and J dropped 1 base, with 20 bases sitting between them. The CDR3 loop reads CASSPGPFGRVSYNEQFF. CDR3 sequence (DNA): TGCGCCAGCAGCCCGGGGCCCTTCGGGAGAGTTTCCTACAATGAGCAGTTCTTC.

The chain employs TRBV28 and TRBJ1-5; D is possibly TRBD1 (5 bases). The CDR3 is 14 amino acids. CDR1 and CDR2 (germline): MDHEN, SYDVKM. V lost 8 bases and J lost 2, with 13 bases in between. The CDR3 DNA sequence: TGTGCCAGCGACCCACAGGTAGGCAATCAGCCCCAGCATTTT. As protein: CASDPQVGNQPQHF.

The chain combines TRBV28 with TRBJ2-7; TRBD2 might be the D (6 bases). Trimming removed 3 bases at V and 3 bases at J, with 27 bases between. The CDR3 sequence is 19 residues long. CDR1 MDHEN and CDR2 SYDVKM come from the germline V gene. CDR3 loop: CASSFSRDSRSKNLYEQYF. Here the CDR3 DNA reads TGTGCCAGCAGTTTCTCACGGGACTCTAGATCCAAAAACCTCTACGAGCAGTACTTC.

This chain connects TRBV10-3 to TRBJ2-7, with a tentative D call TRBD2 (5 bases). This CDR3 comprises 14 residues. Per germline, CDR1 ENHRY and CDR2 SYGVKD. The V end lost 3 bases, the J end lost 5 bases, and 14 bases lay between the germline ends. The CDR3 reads CAISDWETDHEQYF. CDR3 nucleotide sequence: TGTGCCATCAGTGATTGGGAGACGGACCACGAGCAGTACTTC.

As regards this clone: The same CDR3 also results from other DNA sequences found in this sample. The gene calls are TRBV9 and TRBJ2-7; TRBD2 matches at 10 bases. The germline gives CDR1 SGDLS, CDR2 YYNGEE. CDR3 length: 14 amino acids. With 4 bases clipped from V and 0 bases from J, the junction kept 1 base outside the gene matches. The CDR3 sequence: CASSPSGSSYEQYF. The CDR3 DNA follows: TGTGCCAGCAGCCCTAGCGGGAGCTCCTACGAGCAGTACTTC.

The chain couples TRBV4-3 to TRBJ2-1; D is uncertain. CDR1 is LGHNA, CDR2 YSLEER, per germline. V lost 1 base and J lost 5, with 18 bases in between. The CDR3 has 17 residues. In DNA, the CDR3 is TGCGCCAGCAGCCAAGTCCCGTTGACAACAAGAAACAATGAGCAGTTCTTC. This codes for CASSQVPLTTRNNEQFF.

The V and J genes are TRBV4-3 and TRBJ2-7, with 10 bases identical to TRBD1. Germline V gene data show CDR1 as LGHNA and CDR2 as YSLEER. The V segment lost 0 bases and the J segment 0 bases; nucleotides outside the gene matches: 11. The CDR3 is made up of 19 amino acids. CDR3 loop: CASSQDPVGQGIYSYEQYF. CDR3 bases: TGCGCCAGCAGCCAAGATCCCGTGGGACAGGGGATTTACTCCTACGAGCAGTACTTC.